Listed here is a single TCR beta chain. The sample belongs to a study of blood T cell repertoires in COVID-19. At the level of the study: The United States, Italy and Spain provided the acute and convalescent COVID-19 samples.

Repertoires were generated with immunoSEQ multiplex PCR, while TCRdb's copy carries only in-frame clones and drops some. Of 250,000 or so clones in the sample, roughly four fifths were seen once. This CDR3 has 11 residues. The V gene's germline CDR1 is SEHNR and CDR2 FQNEAQ (reference sequence). Trimming took off 4 bases at V and 8 bases at J, with 8 bases between the two ends. Cohorts were determined from participant-reported clinical history. The receptor was isolated from a woman in her thirties or forties who had been exposed to COVID-19. Sequencing used PBMCs or T cells enriched from blood (not recorded which). This chain connects TRBV7-9 to TRBJ1-2; D uncertain. Here the CDR3 DNA reads TGTGCCAGCAGCTCCAATGAGGGCTACACCTTC. It is translated as CASSSNEGYTF. Full variable domain (missing parts from reference TRBV7-9 and TRBJ1-2): DTGVSQNPRHKITKRGQNVTFRCDPISEHNRLYWYRQTLGQGPEFLTYFQNEAQLEKSRLLSDRFSAERPKGSFSTLEIQRTEQGDSAMYLCASSSNEGYTFGSGTRLTVV.